This T cell receptor beta chain was documented in a study of neurological immune-mediated disorders. TCRdb re-called the 5' RACE reads with MiXCR, one entry per CDR3 protein. This sample has more than 45,000 distinct CDR3 sequences, with 3% to 4.5% found just once. V was clipped by 6 bases and J by 7 bases, with 12 bases between them. Germline CDR1 reads DFQATT; CDR2 reads SNEGSKA (reference sequence). The CDR3 is made up of 11 amino acids. From 2 million PBMCs stored at -80 C, the unsorted libraries were generated. This clonotype was observed many times. Sequencing input: PBMCs. The chain uses TRBV20-1 and TRBJ1-2; no firm D call. The receptor was derived from a woman younger than 45 with multiple sclerosis. CDR3: CSAVGSIGYTF. CDR3 in DNA: TGCAGTGCAGTCGGATCTATTGGCTACACCTTC.